This T cell receptor (beta chain) comes out of a study of blood T cell repertoires in COVID-19. Study background: Acute and convalescent COVID-19 samples came from the United States, Italy and Spain. T cells, B-cell-depleted T cells, or PBMCs supplied cDNA or gDNA.

In the authors' methods: Estimated nucleated cell counts came from reference gene primer amplification. Some clones are missing from TCRdb's copy, which holds only in-frame ones; the method was immunoSEQ multiplex PCR. V and J calls and clone size are those listed in that table; D and trimming were worked out from the DNA. Seen here are hundreds of thousands of clones, less than 90% observed once, and the top ten hold roughly 2.7%. V lost 4 bases, J lost 4 bases, and 8 bases lay in between. The germline V gene has CDR1 LGHDT and CDR2 YNNKEL (reference sequence). The CDR3 sequence is 13 residues long.

The chain joins TRBV3-1 (or the pseudogene TRBV3-2) to TRBJ1-5; possibly TRBD1 for D (5 bases). Source material: peripheral blood. The sequence was collected from a woman between 70 and 85 years old with active or convalescent COVID-19. CDR3 in amino acids: CASSLTENQPQHF. As DNA, the CDR3 is TGTGCCAGCAGCCTGACAGAAAATCAGCCCCAGCATTTT.